The rows below give T cell receptor beta chains drawn from one sample of a study of CD8 T cells in ankylosing spondylitis. MiXCR, applied by TCRdb to the 5' RACE reads, yields one record per CDR3 protein. The sample contains about 220,000 distinct CDR3 sequences, 20% to 30% of which appear only once. The source material was blood, either unsorted or a sorted T cell fraction (not recorded which). The receptors here all came from a male donor with ankylosing spondylitis or in good health (not recorded which). Both conserved end residues are part of each CDR3. Fields, in order: CDR3 DNA, CDR3 protein, J gene, CDR3 length, V gene, D gene, clone size. A D gene is named only where the DNA matches it firmly. Size values are once, few and many counts, or a class for expanded clones, and some rows have none.

CDR3 DNA: TGTGCCAGCCGGACTAGTCTTACCTACGAGCAGTACTTC; CDR3 protein: CASRTSLTYEQYF; J gene: TRBJ2-7; CDR3 length: 13; V gene: TRBV28; D gene: TRBD2; clone size: many
CDR3 DNA: TGTGCCAGCAGCTTGCCCCCCCTGAACACTGAAGCTTTCTTT; CDR3 protein: CASSLPPLNTEAFF; J gene: TRBJ1-1; CDR3 length: 14; V gene: TRBV7-9; D gene: -; clone size: -
CDR3 DNA: TGCAGTGCTAGAGATCTAGCGGGAGTTGAGAAGACCCAGTACTTC; CDR3 protein: CSARDLAGVEKTQYF; J gene: TRBJ2-5; CDR3 length: 15; V gene: TRBV20-1; D gene: TRBD2; clone size: few
CDR3 DNA: TGTGCCATCAGTGGGCAGCAGGGAGGAGAGACCCAGTACTTC; CDR3 protein: CAISGQQGGETQYF; J gene: TRBJ2-5; CDR3 length: 14; V gene: TRBV10-3; D gene: -; clone size: many
CDR3 DNA: TGCAGCGTTGAGACCGGGACAGGGGGTATTAACCAGTACTTC; CDR3 protein: CSVETGTGGINQYF; J gene: TRBJ2-5; CDR3 length: 14; V gene: TRBV29-1; D gene: TRBD1; clone size: -
CDR3 DNA: TGTGCCAGCAGTGGACAGAATAGCAATCAGCCCCAGCATTTT; CDR3 protein: CASSGQNSNQPQHF; J gene: TRBJ1-5; CDR3 length: 14; V gene: TRBV12-3/TRBV12-4; D gene: -; clone size: -
CDR3 DNA: TGCGCCAGCAGACCCCCGGGACAGGGCTACACCGGGGAGCTGTTTTTT; CDR3 protein: CASRPPGQGYTGELFF; J gene: TRBJ2-2; CDR3 length: 16; V gene: TRBV5-1; D gene: TRBD1; clone size: many
CDR3 DNA: TGTGCCAGCAGTCTAAGACAGAGCACAGATACGCAGTATTTT; CDR3 protein: CASSLRQSTDTQYF; J gene: TRBJ2-3; CDR3 length: 14; V gene: TRBV12-3/TRBV12-4; D gene: -; clone size: -
CDR3 DNA: TGCAGTGCTAGACAGGGAGGGAGCAATCAGCCCCAGCATTTT; CDR3 protein: CSARQGGSNQPQHF; J gene: TRBJ1-5; CDR3 length: 14; V gene: TRBV20-1; D gene: -; clone size: few
CDR3 DNA: TGTGCCAGCAGCTTGGGACTAGCGGGGACCACAGATACGCAGTATTTT; CDR3 protein: CASSLGLAGTTDTQYF; J gene: TRBJ2-3; CDR3 length: 16; V gene: TRBV7-2; D gene: TRBD2; clone size: few
CDR3 DNA: TGTGCCAGCAGAGAGACCGGGAATTCACCCCTCCACTTT; CDR3 protein: CASRETGNSPLHF; J gene: TRBJ1-6; CDR3 length: 13; V gene: TRBV12-3/TRBV12-4; D gene: -; clone size: many
CDR3 DNA: TGTGCCAGCAGCTCCCAAGCGGAAAGATACAATGAGCAGTTCTTC; CDR3 protein: CASSSQAERYNEQFF; J gene: TRBJ2-1; CDR3 length: 15; V gene: TRBV7-9; D gene: -; clone size: -